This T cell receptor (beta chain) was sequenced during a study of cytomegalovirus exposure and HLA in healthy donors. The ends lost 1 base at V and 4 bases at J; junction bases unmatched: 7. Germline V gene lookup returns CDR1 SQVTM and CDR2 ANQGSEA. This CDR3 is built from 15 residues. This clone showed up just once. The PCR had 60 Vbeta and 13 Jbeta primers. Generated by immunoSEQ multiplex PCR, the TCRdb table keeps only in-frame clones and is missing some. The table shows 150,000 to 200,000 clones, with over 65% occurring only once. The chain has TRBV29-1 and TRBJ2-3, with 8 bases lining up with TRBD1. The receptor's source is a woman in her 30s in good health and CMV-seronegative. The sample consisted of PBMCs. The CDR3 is CSVEGAGGFADTQYF. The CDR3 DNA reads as TGCAGCGTTGAAGGGGCAGGGGGCTTTGCAGATACGCAGTATTTT.